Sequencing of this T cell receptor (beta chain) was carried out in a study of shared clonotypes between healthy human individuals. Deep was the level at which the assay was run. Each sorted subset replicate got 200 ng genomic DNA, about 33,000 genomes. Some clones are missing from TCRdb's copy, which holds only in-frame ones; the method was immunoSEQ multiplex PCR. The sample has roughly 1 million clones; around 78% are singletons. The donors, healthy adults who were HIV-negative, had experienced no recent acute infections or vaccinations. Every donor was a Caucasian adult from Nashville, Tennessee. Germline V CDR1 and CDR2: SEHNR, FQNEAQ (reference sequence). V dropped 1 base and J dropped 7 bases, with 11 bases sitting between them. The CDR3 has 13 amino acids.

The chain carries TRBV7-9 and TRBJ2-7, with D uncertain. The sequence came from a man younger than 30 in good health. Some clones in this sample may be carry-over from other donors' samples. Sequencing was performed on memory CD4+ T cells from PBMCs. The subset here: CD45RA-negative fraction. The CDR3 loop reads CASSLGALLEQYF. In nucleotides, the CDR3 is TGTGCCAGCAGCTTAGGGGCCCTCTTGGAGCAGTACTTC. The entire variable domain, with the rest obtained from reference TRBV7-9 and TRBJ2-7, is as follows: DTGVSQNPRHKITKRGQNVTFRCDPISEHNRLYWYRQTLGQGPEFLTYFQNEAQLEKSRLLSDRFSAERPKGSFSTLEIQRTEQGDSAMYLCASSLGALLEQYFGPGTRLTVT.